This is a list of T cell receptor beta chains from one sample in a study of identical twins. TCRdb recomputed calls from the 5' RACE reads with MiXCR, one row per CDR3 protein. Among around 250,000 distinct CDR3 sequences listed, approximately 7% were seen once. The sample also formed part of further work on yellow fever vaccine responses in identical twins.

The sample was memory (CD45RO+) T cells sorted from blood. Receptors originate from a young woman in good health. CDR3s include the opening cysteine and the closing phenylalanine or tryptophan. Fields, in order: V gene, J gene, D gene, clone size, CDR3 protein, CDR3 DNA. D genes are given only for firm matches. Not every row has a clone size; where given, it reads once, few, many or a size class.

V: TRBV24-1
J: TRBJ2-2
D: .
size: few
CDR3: CATSDFKVATWGTGELFF
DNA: TGTGCCACCAGTGATTTTAAGGTGGCAACCTGGGGCACCGGGGAGCTGTTTTTT

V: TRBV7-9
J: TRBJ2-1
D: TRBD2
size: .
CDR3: CASSGRLAGGHNEQFF
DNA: TGTGCCAGCAGCGGCCGACTAGCGGGGGGGCACAATGAGCAGTTCTTC

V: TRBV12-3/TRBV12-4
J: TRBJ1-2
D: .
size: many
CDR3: CASSLRDYGYTF
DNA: TGTGCCAGCAGTTTACGGGACTATGGCTACACCTTC

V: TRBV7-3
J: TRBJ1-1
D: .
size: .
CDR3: CASSPNGNTEAFF
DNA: TGTGCCAGCAGCCCAAACGGGAACACTGAAGCTTTCTTT

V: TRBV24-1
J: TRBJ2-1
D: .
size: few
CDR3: CATSRRRGVEGVTNEQFF
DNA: TGTGCCACCAGTAGACGGAGGGGGGTGGAGGGAGTGACCAATGAGCAGTTCTTC

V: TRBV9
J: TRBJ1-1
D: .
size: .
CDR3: CASSVVCGSAAGSTEAFF
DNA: TGTGCCAGCAGCGTAGTATGCGGATCAGCGGCAGGGTCCACTGAAGCTTTCTTT

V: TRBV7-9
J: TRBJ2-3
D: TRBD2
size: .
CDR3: CASSPNSGSTDTQYF
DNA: TGTGCCAGCAGCCCCAATAGCGGGAGTACAGATACGCAGTATTTT

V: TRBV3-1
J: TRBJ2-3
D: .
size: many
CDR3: CASSRGDTDTQYF
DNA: TGTGCCAGCAGCCGGGGGGACACAGATACGCAGTATTTT

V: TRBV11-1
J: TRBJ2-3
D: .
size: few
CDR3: CASSSPEEFVRSGRRTDTQYF
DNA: TGTGCCAGCAGCTCCCCTGAAGAATTCGTTCGGTCGGGGAGAAGGACAGATACGCAGTATTTT

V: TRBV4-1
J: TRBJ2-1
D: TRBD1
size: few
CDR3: CASSKGQGPDLGNEQFF
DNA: TGCGCCAGCAGCAAAGGACAGGGGCCAGACCTGGGCAATGAGCAGTTCTTC

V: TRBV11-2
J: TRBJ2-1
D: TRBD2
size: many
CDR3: CASSLGTSGGVSNEQFF
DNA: TGTGCCAGCAGCCTCGGGACTAGCGGGGGGGTGAGCAATGAGCAGTTCTTC

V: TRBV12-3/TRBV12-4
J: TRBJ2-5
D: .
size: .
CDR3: CTCSLGRQWRSEKETQYF
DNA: TGTACCTGCAGTTTAGGTCGGCAGTGGCGCTCCGAAAAAGAGACCCAGTACTTC

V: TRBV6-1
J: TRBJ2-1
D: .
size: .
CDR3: CASSLTTSSYNEQFF
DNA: TGTGCCAGCAGCCTAACTACCAGCTCCTACAATGAGCAGTTCTTC

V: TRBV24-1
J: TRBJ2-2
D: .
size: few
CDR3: CATRRAGNTGELFF
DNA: TGTGCCACCAGGCGGGCAGGGAACACCGGGGAGCTGTTTTTT

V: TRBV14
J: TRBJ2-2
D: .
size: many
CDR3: CASSQEGAVSGELFF
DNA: TGTGCCAGCAGCCAAGAGGGGGCTGTCTCCGGGGAGCTGTTTTTT

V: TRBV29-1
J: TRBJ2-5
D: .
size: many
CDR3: CSVGGFQETQYF
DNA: TGCAGCGTTGGGGGGTTTCAAGAGACCCAGTACTTC

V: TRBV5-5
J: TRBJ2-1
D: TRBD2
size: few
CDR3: CASSLAASGEQFF
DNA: TGTGCCAGCAGCTTGGCCGCTAGCGGGGAGCAGTTCTTC

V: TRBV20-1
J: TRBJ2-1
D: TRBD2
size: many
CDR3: CSARSLASGDYNEQFF
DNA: TGCAGTGCTAGATCCCTCGCTAGCGGGGACTACAATGAGCAGTTCTTC

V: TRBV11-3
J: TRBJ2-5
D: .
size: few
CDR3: CASSLDGGQETQYF
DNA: TGTGCCAGCAGCTTAGATGGAGGGCAAGAGACCCAGTACTTC

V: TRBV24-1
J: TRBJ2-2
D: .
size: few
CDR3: CATSDKVKGLNTGELFF
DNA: TGTGCCACCAGTGATAAAGTAAAGGGACTGAACACCGGGGAGCTGTTTTTT

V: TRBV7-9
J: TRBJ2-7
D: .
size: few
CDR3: CASSLELYEQYF
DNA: TGTGCCAGCAGCTTAGAATTGTACGAGCAGTACTTC

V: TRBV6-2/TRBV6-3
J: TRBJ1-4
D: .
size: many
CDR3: CASSPEDAGREKLFF
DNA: TGTGCCAGCAGCCCTGAGGACGCCGGTAGGGAAAAACTGTTTTTT

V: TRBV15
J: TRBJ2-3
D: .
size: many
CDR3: CATSRDSLGTDTQYF
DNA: TGTGCCACCAGCAGAGATTCCCTTGGCACAGATACGCAGTATTTT

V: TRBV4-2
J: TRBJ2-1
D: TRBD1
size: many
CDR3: CASSQLGQGAYNEQFF
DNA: TGTGCCAGCAGCCAATTGGGACAGGGGGCATACAATGAGCAGTTCTTC

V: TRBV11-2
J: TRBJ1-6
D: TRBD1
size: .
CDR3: CASSEGQYNSPLHF
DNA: TGTGCCAGCAGCGAGGGACAGTATAATTCACCCCTCCACTTT